The clone carrying this T cell receptor (beta chain) was recorded a few times. This record belongs to a study of molecular identifiers for immune sequencing clone quantification. In TCRdb, the PCR reads were re-called with MiXCR into one record per CDR3 protein. Among under 600,000 distinct CDR3 sequences, under 30% were seen once, and the ten largest hold just over 0.75%. The sorting of naive CD8 T cells used the CD8+CD4-CCR7+CD45RA+ phenotype. Germline CDR1 and CDR2: SGHTA and FQGNSA. V dropped 3 bases and J dropped 2; count of bases not matched to a gene: 3. The CDR3 has 14 amino acids. The sequenced sample consisted of naive CD8+ T cells from blood, with Jurkat cell RNA spiked in. Subset of the sample: FACS-sorted CD8+CD4-CCR7+CD45RA+ naive T cells. The receptor was isolated from a human donor in good health. Some libraries in this study had Jurkat cell RNA spiked in. This chain joins TRBV7-2 and TRBJ1-1; TRBD1 matches at 7 bases. The CDR3 DNA follows: TGTGCCAGCAGCTTCAGGGGGTTCAACACTGAAGCTTTCTTT. This encodes CASSFRGFNTEAFF. Complete variable domain (other parts from reference TRBV7-2 and TRBJ1-1): GAGVSQSPSNKVTEKGKDVELRCDPISGHTALYWYRQSLGQGLEFLIYFQGNSAPDKSGLPSDRFSAERTGGSVSTLTIQRTQQEDSAVYLCASSFRGFNTEAFFGQGTRLTVV.